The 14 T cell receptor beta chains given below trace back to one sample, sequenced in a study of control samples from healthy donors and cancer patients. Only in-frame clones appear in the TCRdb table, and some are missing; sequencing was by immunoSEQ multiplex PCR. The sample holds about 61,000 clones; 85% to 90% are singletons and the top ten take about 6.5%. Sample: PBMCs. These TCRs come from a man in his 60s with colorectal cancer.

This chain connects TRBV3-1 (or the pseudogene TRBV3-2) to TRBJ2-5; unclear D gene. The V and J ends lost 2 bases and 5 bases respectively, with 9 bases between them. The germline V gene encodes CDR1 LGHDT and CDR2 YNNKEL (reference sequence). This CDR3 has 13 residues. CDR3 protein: CASSQRRAETQYF. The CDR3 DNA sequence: TGTGCCAGCAGCCAAAGACGGGCGGAGACCCAGTACTTC.

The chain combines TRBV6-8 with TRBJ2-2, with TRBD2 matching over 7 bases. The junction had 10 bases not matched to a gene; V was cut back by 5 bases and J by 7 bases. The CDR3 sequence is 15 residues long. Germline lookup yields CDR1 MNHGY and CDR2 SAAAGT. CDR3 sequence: CASSAGLGVGGELFF. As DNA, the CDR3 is TGTGCCAGCAGTGCCGGACTAGGAGTCGGCGGGGAGCTGTTTTTT.

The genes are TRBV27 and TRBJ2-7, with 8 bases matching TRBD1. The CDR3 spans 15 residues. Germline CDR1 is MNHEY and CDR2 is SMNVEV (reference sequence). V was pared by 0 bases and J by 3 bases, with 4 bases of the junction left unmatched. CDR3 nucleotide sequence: TGTGCCAGCAGTTTATCGAGGACAGGGCTCTACGAGCAGTACTTC. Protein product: CASSLSRTGLYEQYF.

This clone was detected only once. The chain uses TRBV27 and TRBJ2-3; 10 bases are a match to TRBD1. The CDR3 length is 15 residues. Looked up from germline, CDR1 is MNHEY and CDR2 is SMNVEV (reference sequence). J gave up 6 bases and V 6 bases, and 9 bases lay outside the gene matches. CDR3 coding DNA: TGTGCCAGCAGCTACTCCGGGACAGGGGTCGATACGCAGTATTTT. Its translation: CASSYSGTGVDTQYF.

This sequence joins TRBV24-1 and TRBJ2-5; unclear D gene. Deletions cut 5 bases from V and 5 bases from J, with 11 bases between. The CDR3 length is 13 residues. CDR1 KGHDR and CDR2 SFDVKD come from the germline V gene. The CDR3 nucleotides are TGTGCCACCAGTGGCGGATTTCGTGAGACCCAGTACTTC. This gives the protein CATSGGFRETQYF.

The CDR3, as DNA: TGTGCCAGCAGTCCGATTAATTCACCCCTCCACTTT. The encoded protein is CASSPINSPLHF. The chain recombines TRBV6-5 with TRBJ1-6; D gene unclear. The germline V gene has CDR1 MNHEY and CDR2 SVGAGI. The CDR3 is 12 residues long. Deletions cut 5 bases from V and 6 bases from J, with 5 bases between.

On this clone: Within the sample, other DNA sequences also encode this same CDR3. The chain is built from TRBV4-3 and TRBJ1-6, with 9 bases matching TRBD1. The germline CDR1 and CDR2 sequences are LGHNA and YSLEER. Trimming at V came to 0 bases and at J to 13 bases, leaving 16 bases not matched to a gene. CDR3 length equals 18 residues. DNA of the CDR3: TGCGCCAGCAGCCAAGATAGGACGACAGGGGGGTTTGGTTCGCCCCTCCACTTT. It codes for CASSQDRTTGGFGSPLHF.

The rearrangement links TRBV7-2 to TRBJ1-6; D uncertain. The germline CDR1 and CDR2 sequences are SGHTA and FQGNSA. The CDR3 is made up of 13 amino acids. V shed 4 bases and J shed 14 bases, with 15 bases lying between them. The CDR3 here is CASSSPLFRSLHF. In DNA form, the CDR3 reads TGTGCCAGCAGCTCACCGCTTTTTCGGTCCCTCCACTTT.

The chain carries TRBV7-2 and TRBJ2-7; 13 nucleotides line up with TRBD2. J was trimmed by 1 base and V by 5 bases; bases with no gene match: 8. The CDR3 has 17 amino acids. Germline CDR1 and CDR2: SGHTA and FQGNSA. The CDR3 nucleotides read TGTGCCAGCAGCAGGACTAGCGGGGGCTCTTTTTCCTACGAGCAGTACTTC. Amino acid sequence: CASSRTSGGSFSYEQYF.

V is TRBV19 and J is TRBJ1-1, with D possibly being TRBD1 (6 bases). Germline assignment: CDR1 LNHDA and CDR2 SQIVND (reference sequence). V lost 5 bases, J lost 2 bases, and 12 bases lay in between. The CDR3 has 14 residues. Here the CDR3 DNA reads TGTGCCAGTAGTTCCGGGGGCTTTAACACTGAAGCTTTCTTT. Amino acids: CASSSGGFNTEAFF. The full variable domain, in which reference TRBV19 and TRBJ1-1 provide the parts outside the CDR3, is DGGITQSPKYLFRKEGQNVTLSCEQNLNHDAMYWYRQDPGQGLRLIYYSQIVNDFQKGDIAEGYSVSREKKESFPLTVTSAQKNPTAFYLCASSSGGFNTEAFFGQGTRLTVV.

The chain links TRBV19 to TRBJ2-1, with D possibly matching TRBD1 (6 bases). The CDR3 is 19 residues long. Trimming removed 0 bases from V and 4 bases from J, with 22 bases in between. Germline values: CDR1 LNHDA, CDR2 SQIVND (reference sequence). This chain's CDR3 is CASSIDSNTQGPTYNEQFF. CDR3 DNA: TGTGCCAGTAGTATAGATTCCAATACTCAGGGGCCCACATACAATGAGCAGTTCTTC.

CDR3 bases: TGTGCCAGCGCCTCGAACACCGGGGAGCTGTTTTTT. It specifies CASASNTGELFF. This chain uses TRBV28 with TRBJ2-2; D is unresolved. Trimming took off 8 bases at V and 0 bases at J, with 4 bases between the two ends. From germline, CDR1 is MDHEN and CDR2 SYDVKM. The CDR3 is 12 residues long.

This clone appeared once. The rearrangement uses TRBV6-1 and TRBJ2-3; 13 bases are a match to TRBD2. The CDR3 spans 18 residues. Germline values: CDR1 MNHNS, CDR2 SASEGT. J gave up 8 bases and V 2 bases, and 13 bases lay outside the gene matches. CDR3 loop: CASSESTSGGAGVGTQYF. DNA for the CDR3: TGTGCCAGCAGTGAATCAACTAGCGGGGGGGCCGGGGTCGGTACGCAGTATTTT.

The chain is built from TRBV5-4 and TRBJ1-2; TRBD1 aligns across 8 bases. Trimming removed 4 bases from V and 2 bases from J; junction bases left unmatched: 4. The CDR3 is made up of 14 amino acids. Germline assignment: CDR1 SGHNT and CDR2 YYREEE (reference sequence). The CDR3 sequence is CASSLDRVNYGYTF. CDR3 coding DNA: TGTGCCAGCAGCCTGGACAGGGTCAACTATGGCTACACCTTC.